This entry is about one T cell receptor beta chain. The antigen this receptor binds is unknown. Base-call qualities are not available, and no considerably larger clone is one nucleotide away. This specimen's treatment or condition label, interpreted: about 20 received Ad26.COV2.S at low or high dose, single or two shots; about 5 received placebo; per-sample allocation not given. Repertoires of vaccine and placebo recipients were sequenced from samples taken on day 63 after the first injection. Cohort 1b enrolled 25 to 30 adults aged 18-55 years at a single site in Boston, USA, between 29 July and 7 August 2020. Ad26.COV2.S consisted of a replication-incompetent adenovirus type 26 vector by which a prefusion-stabilized SARS-CoV-2 spike protein from the original Wuhan strain was expressed. Taken from the germline V gene (reference sequence), the CDR1 and CDR2 loops are GTSNPN and SVGIG. Measured from the cysteine to the phenylalanine, the CDR3 is 12 residues long. Left in the record is the CDR3 DNA by itself, 36 bases read in frame from the first base. V and J are truncated by 2 bases and 2 bases respectively, leaving an intervening sequence of 6 bases.

This sample was taken from a study of Ad26.COV2.S vaccination and SARS-CoV-2 variants (dated by TCRdb to the early 2020s). Looking at the study overall: Donors in the vaccine arm were drawn from COV1001, a multicentre, randomized, double-blind, placebo-controlled phase I-IIa trial testing Ad26.COV2.S in healthy adults. Investigators did not know the trial group allocation while performing experiments and assessing outcomes. A total of 32 samples were included in the TCR-sequenced set, comprising around 19 Ad26.COV2.S vaccine recipients, 5 placebo recipients and 8 SARS-CoV-2 convalescent individuals. Ad26.COV2.S was given intramuscularly at 5x10^10 or 1x10^11 viral particles, as a single shot or as two shots 56 days apart. Sequencing of the TCRbeta repertoire served to evaluate the specificity and breadth of SARS-CoV-2-reactive T cell receptors following Ad26.COV2.S vaccination. Trial participants were randomized into five groups of five, in which low-dose or high-dose Ad26.COV2.S was given once or twice, or placebo was given on both occasions.

The immunoSEQ Assay was used to sequence TCRbeta CDR3 regions. After extraction, genomic DNA underwent amplification by bias-controlled multiplex PCR, followed by high-throughput sequencing. Per the source publication's procedure: Collapsing and filtering of sequences were performed to quantify the absolute abundance of each unique TCRbeta CDR3 region. Usable DNA was measured by amplifying reference genes present in all nucleated cells, and TCRbeta template counts were normalized to that usable DNA to estimate T cell fraction. Repertoire TCRs were annotated as SARS-CoV-2-specific when V gene, CDR3 amino acid sequence and J gene were exactly matched to a known reactive TCR set. The reference SARS-CoV-2 TCR set was derived from MIRA and filtered for enrichment in COVID-19-positive ImmuneCODE repertoires, a step that removed public or cross-reactive TCRs. Using the MIRA antigens, annotated TCRs were further analysed by specific ORF or by position within an ORF. Breadth was defined as the number of annotated unique rearrangements divided by the total number of unique productive rearrangements, and depth was defined as the summed frequency of the annotated unique rearrangements. Two-sided Wilcoxon rank-sum tests were applied when comparing TCR breadth between groups. TCRdb took this table from immuneACCESS and kept in-frame rearrangements with V and J called. Such tables lack part of the clones; where checked against another copy, unresolved V genes explain under half of the gap, and the rest is unexplained. V and J calls and clone size follow that table, whereas D and trimming were derived from the DNA. The sample records about 350,000 clones, 88% of which are singletons. In total, the top ten clones hold 6.4% of the sample.

The research as a whole found: It was noted by the authors that total T cell responses may have been underestimated by the TCR breadth and depth analyses. Substantial breadth of spike-specific CD8+ and CD4+ T cell responses was reported after vaccination. Compared with placebo recipients, Ad26.COV2.S recipients showed higher spike-specific TCR breadth (P = 0.0014). Vaccine and placebo recipients had similar non-spike TCR breadth, a finding consistent with the vaccine containing only spike. The study was not powered to compare responses between vaccine doses or regimens.

Sequencing used peripheral blood, obtained in a trial of Ad26.COV2.S vaccine versus placebo. This chain joins TRBV30 to TRBJ2-5; a confident D gene designation cannot be given. The TCR comes from a person aged 18 to 59 who received the Ad26.COV2.S COVID-19 vaccine or a placebo. In nucleotides, the sequence is TGTGCCTGGAGTACGATGCAAGAGACCCAGTACTTC. It encodes CAWSTMQETQYF.